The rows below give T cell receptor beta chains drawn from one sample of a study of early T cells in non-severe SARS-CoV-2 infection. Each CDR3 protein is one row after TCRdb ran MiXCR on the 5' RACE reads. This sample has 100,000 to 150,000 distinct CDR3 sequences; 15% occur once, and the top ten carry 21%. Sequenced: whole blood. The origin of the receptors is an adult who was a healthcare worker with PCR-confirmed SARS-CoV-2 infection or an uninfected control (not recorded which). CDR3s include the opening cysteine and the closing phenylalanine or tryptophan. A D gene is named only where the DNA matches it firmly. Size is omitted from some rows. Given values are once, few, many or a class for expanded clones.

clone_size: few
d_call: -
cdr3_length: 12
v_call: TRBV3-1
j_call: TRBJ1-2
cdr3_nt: TGTGCCAGCAGCCTCGCGAAATATGGCTACACCTTC
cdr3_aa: CASSLAKYGYTF

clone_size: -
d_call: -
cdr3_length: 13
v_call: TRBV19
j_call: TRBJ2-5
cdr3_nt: TGTGCCAGTAGTATAGATCCCCTCGGGACCCAGTACTTC
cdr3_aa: CASSIDPLGTQYF

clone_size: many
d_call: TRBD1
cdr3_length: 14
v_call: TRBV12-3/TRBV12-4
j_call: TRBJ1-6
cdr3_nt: TGTGCCAGCAGTTTATTGGGACAGAATTCACCCCTCCACTTT
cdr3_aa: CASSLLGQNSPLHF

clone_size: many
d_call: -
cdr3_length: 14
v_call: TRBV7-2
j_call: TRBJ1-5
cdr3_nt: TGTGCCAGCAGCTTAGCAAACACAGGGCAGCCCCAGCATTTT
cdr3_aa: CASSLANTGQPQHF

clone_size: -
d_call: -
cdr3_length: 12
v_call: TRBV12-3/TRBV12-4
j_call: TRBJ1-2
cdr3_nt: TGTGCCAGCAGTTTGACGAAGCTTGGCTACACCTTC
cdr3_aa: CASSLTKLGYTF

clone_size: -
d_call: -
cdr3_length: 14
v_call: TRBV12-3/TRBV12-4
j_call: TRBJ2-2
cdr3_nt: TGTGCCAGCAGCCCCGCGCAGGGAACCGGGGAGCTGTTTTTT
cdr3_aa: CASSPAQGTGELFF

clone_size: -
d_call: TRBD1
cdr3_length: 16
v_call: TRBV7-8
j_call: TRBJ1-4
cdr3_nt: TGTGCCAGCAGCCACCACCGGGACAGGGGTAACGAAAAACTGTTTTTT
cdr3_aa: CASSHHRDRGNEKLFF

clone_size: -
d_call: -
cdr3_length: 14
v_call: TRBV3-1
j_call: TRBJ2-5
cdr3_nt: TGTGCCAGCAGCCAACTGTCGTCCCAAGAGACCCAGTACTTC
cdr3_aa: CASSQLSSQETQYF

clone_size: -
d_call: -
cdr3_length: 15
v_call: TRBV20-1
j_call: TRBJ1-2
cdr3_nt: TGCAGTGCTTCAGAAGTATTTGGAGCTAACTATGGCTACACCTTC
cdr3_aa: CSASEVFGANYGYTF

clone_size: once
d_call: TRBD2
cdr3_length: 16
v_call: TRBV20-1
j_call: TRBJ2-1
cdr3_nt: TGCAGTGCTAGAGTACCCCCCAGCGGGGAAGACAATGAGCAGTTCTTC
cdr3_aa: CSARVPPSGEDNEQFF

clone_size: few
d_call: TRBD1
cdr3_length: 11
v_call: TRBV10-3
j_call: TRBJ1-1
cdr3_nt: TGTGCCATCAGTGGGACAGGAGCAGCTTTCTTT
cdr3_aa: CAISGTGAAFF

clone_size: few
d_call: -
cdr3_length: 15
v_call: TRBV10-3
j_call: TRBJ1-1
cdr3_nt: TGTGCCATCAGTGACCGGCCGCCACGGGACACTGAAGCTTTCTTT
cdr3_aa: CAISDRPPRDTEAFF

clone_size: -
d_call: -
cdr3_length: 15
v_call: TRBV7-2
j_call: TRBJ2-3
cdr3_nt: TGTGCCAGCAGCTTATGGGGGCAAAGCACAGATACGCAGTATTTT
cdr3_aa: CASSLWGQSTDTQYF

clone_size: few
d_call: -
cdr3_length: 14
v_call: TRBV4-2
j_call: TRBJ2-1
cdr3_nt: TGTGCCAGCAGCCAAGATTTGGAGGACTTCGGGCAGTTCTTC
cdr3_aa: CASSQDLEDFGQFF

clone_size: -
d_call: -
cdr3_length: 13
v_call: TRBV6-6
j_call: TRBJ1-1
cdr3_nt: TGTGCCAGCACCTCTTCACAGAACACTGAAGCTTTCTTT
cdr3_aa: CASTSSQNTEAFF

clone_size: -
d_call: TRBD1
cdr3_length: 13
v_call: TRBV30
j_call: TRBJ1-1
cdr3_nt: TGTGCCTGGGATGGACAGGCGGGCACTGAAGCTTTCTTT
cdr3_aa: CAWDGQAGTEAFF

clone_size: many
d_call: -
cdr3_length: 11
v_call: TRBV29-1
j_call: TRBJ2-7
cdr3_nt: TGCAGCGTTAGAAACAGCCGCGAGCAGTACTTC
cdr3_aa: CSVRNSREQYF

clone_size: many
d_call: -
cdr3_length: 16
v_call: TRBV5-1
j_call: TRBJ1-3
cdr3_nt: TGCGCCAGCAGCTTGGTGGGCTCCAGGGCTGGAAACACCATATATTTT
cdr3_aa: CASSLVGSRAGNTIYF

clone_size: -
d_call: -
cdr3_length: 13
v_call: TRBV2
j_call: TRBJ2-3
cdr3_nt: TGTGCCAGCAGCCCCCCCTTCACAGATACGCAGTATTTT
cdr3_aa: CASSPPFTDTQYF

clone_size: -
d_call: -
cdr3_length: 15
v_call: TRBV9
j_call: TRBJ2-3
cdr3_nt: TGTGCCAGCAGCGTCAACCCCAGCGGGACAGATACGCAGTATTTT
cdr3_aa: CASSVNPSGTDTQYF

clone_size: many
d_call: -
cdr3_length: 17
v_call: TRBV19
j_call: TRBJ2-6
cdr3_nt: TGTGCCACGCGACAGTTAGGGACGGCATCTGGGGCCAACGTCCTGACTTTC
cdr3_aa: CATRQLGTASGANVLTF

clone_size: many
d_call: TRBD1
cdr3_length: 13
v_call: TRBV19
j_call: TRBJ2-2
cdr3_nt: TGTGCCAGTAGTCCGACAGGGTTCGGGGAGCTGTTTTTT
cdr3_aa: CASSPTGFGELFF

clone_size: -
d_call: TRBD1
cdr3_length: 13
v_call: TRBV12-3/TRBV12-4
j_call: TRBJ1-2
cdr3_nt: TGTGCCAGCAGGCAGGGGGCACGGGATGGCTACACCTTC
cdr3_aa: CASRQGARDGYTF

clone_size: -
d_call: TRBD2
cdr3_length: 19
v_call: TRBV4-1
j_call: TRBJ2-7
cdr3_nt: TGCGCCAGCAGTCAAAAAGCCGGGACTAGCGGTGAGAGCTCCTACGAGCAGTACTTC
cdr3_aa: CASSQKAGTSGESSYEQYF

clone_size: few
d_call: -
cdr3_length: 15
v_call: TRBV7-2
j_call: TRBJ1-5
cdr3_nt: TGTGCCAGCAGCTTAGCGCTTGGAGCAATCAGACCCCAGCATTTT
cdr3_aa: CASSLALGAIRPQHF

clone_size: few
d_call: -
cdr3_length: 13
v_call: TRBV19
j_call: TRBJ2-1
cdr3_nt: TGTGCCAGTAGTATCCCAGGGAACAATGAGCAGTTCTTC
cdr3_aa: CASSIPGNNEQFF

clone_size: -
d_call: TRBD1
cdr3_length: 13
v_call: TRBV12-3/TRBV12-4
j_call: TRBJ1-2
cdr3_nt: TGTGCCAGCAGAGAATACAGGGGTCGCGGCTACACCTTC
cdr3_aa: CASREYRGRGYTF

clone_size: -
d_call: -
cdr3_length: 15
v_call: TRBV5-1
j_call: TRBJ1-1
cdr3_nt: TGCGCCAGCAGATTTTCCGGCACAGCGAACACTGAAGCTTTCTTT
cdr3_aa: CASRFSGTANTEAFF

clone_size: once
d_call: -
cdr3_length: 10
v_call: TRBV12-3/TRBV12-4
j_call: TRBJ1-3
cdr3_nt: TGTGCCAGTCAGAGGAACACCATATATTTT
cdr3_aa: CASQRNTIYF

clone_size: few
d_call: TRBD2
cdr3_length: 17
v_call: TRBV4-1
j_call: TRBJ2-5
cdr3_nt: TGCGCCAGCAGCCCGGAGGTAGCGGGGGGTCCGGGAGGGACCCAGTACTTC
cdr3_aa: CASSPEVAGGPGGTQYF

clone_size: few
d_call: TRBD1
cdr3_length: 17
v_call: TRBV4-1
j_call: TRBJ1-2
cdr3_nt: TGCGCCAGCAGCCAAGCCCCCAGGGGGGGAGGGAGATATGGCTACACCTTC
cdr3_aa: CASSQAPRGGGRYGYTF

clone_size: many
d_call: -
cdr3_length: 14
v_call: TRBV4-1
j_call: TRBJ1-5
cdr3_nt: TGCGCCAGCAGCCAAGAAGCCCTGATTTCGCCCCAGCATTTT
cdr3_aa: CASSQEALISPQHF

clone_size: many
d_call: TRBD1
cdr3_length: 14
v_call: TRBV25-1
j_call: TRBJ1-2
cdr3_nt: TGTGCCAGCACACGGCAGGGGGGCGTCTATGGCTACACCTTC
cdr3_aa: CASTRQGGVYGYTF

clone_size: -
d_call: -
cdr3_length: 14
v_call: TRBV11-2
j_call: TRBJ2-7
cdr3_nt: TGTGCCAGCAGTGTCAGCGGTCGGGCCTACGAGCAGTACTTC
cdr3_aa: CASSVSGRAYEQYF

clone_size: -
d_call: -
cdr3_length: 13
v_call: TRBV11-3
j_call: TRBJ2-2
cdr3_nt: TGTGCCAGCAGCTTAACAATCACCGGGGAGCTGTTTTTT
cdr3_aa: CASSLTITGELFF

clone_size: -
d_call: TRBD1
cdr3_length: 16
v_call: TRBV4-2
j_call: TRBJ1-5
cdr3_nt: TGTGCCAGCAGCCAGGGACAGGGGAAGACTCATCAGCCCCAGCATTTT
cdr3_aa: CASSQGQGKTHQPQHF

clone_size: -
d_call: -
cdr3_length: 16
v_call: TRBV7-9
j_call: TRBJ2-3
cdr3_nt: TGTGCCAGCAGCTTAGGAGTGATCACTAGCACAGATACGCAGTATTTT
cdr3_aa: CASSLGVITSTDTQYF

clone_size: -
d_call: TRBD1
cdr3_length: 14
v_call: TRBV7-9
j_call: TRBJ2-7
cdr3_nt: TGTGCCAGCAGCTACGGACAGGGAGGTGACGAGCAGTACTTC
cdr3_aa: CASSYGQGGDEQYF

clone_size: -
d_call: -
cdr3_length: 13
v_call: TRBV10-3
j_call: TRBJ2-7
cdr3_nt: TGTGCCATCAGTGAACCCCCTGAGGACGAGCAGTACTTC
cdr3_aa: CAISEPPEDEQYF

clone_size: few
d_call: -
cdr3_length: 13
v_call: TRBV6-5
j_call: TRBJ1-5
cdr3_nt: TGTGCCAGCAGTTACTCGTTCAATCAGCCCCAGCATTTT
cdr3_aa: CASSYSFNQPQHF

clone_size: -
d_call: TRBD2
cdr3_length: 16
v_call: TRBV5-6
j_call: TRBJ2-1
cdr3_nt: TGTGCCAGCAGCTTCGACGGGGGGGCCTACTACAATGAGCAGTTCTTC
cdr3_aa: CASSFDGGAYYNEQFF

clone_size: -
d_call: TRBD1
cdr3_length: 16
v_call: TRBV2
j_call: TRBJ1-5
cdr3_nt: TGTGCCGGCAGTGTAATCGGGACAGCTAAGAATCAGCCCCAGCATTTT
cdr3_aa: CAGSVIGTAKNQPQHF

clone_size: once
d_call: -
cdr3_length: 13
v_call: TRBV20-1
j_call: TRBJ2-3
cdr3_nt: TGCAGTGCTAGCGCGGGGAGCACAGATACGCAGTATTTT
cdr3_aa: CSASAGSTDTQYF

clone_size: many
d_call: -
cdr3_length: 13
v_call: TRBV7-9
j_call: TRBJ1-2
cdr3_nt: TGTGCCAGCAGCTCTACATCTCACGGCGGCTACACCTTC
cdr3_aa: CASSSTSHGGYTF

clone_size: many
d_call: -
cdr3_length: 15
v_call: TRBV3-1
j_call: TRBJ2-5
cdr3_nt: TGTGCCAGCAGCCAGGCACCGGGACTGCAAGAGACCCAGTACTTC
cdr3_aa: CASSQAPGLQETQYF

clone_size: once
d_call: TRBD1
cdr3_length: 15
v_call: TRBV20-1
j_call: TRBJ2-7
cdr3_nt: TGCAGTACTGTACCCGGGACAGAGATGTTCTACGAGCAGTACTTC
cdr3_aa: CSTVPGTEMFYEQYF

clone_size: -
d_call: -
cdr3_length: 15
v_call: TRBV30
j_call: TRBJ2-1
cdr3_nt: TGTGCCTGGAGTTTGGGACGGCCCGATTACAATGAGCAGTTCTTC
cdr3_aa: CAWSLGRPDYNEQFF

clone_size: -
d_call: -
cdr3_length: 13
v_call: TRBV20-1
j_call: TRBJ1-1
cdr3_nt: TGCAGTGCTAGAGTGGGATGGAACACTGAAGCTTTCTTT
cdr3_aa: CSARVGWNTEAFF

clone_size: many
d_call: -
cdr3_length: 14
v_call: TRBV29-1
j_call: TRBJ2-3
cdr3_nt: TGCAGCTTCCTGCCCGGGGGTGGTACAGATACGCAGTATTTT
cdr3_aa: CSFLPGGGTDTQYF

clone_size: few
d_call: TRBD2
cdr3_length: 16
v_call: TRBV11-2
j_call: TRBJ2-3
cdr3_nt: TGTGCCAGCAGCTTAGGCTCTAGACTAGCCACAGATACGCAGTATTTT
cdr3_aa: CASSLGSRLATDTQYF

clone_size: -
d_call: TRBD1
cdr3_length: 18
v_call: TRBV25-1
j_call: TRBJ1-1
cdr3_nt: TGTGCCAGCAGAAAATCGTGGGGGACAGGGGGCCTGAACACTGAAGCTTTCTTT
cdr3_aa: CASRKSWGTGGLNTEAFF

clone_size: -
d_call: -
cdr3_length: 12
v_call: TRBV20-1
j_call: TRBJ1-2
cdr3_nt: TGCAGTGCTAGTCAGGGCACCGCGGGGCGCACCTTC
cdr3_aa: CSASQGTAGRTF

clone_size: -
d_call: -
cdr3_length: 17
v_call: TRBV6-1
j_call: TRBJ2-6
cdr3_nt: TGTGCCAGCAGTGAAAGCGTCGGAACCTCTGGGGCCAACGTCCTGACTTTC
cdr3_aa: CASSESVGTSGANVLTF

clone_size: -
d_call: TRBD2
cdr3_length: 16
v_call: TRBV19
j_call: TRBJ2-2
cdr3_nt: TGTGCCAGTAGTATAGAGAGGACTAGAGTCACCGGGGAGCTGTTTTTT
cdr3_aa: CASSIERTRVTGELFF

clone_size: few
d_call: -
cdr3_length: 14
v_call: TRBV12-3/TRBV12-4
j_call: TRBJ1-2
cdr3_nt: TGTGCCAGCAGCTCCCCCGGGAGCCCTCATTTCTACACCTTC
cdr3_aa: CASSSPGSPHFYTF

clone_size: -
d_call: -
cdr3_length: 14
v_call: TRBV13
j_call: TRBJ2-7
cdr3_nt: TGTGCCAGCAGCTTATCCGGTCTCAGCTACGAGCAGTACTTC
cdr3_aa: CASSLSGLSYEQYF

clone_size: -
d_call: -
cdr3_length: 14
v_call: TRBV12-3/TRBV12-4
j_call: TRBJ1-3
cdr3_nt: TGTGCCAGCAGTTTATTGGGTCCTGGAAACACCATATATTTT
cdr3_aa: CASSLLGPGNTIYF

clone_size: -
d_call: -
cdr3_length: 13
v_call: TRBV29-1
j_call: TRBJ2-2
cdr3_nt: TGCAGCGGCGGACACCCGCACACCGGGGAGCTGTTTTTT
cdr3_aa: CSGGHPHTGELFF

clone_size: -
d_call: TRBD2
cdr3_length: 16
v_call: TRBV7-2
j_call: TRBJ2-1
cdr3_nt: TGTGCCAGCAGCCGTACTAGCGGGGGGGCCGGGAATGAGCAGTTCTTC
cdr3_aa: CASSRTSGGAGNEQFF

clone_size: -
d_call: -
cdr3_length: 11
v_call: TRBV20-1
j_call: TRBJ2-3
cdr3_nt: TGCAGCTCGGGTGGAACAGATACGCAGTATTTT
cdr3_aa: CSSGGTDTQYF